This TCR beta chain was identified during a study of blood T cell repertoires in COVID-19. As for the study in general: From T cells, B-cell-depleted T cells, or PBMCs came the material, which was cDNA or gDNA.

The germline V gene has CDR1 SNHLY and CDR2 FYNNEI. The V end lost 0 bases, the J end lost 4 bases, and 12 bases lay between the germline ends. CDR3 size: 15 residues. TCRdb keeps only in-frame clones here, not all; method: immunoSEQ multiplex PCR. This table has 450,000 or so clones, about 90% appearing once. This clone came up once. The study drew participants aged about 18 to 89 years from some 23 US areas. Researchers sorted participants into cohorts using their self-reported clinical history. The receptor was isolated from a man younger than 30 who had recovered from COVID-19. The material sequenced was PBMCs or T cells enriched from blood (not recorded which). The chain uses TRBV2 and TRBJ1-2, with D perhaps TRBD1 (5 bases). In DNA, the CDR3 is TGTGCCAGCAGTGAAGCGCTTGACAGAACCTATGGCTACACCTTC. Protein product: CASSEALDRTYGYTF.